Following are 31 T cell receptor beta chains from one sample sequenced in a study of glioma-infiltrating T cells after dendritic cell vaccination. Assay: immunoSEQ multiplex PCR; the TCRdb copy retains only in-frame clones and omits some. The sample holds around 73,000 clones, around 80% seen once. The specimen was blood, collected before dendritic cell vaccination. Source of these receptors: a human donor with glioblastoma.

This chain joins TRBV4-1 and TRBJ1-4; D possibly corresponds to TRBD1 (6 bases). The CDR3 covers 17 residues. The V end lost 8 bases, the J end lost 6 bases, and 25 bases lay between the germline ends. Germline assignment: CDR1 MGHRA and CDR2 YSYEKL. The CDR3 reads CASQGLGIGQNDEKLFF. The CDR3 bases are TGCGCCAGCCAAGGTCTCGGGATCGGACAGAACGATGAAAAACTGTTTTTT.

The rearrangement joins TRBV27 to TRBJ1-6; 7 bases are a match to TRBD1. The CDR3 extends over 14 amino acids. The germline gives CDR1 MNHEY, CDR2 SMNVEV (reference sequence). The ends lost 7 bases at V and 8 bases at J; junction bases unmatched: 8. CDR3 region: CASNRQGQDSPLHF. Here the CDR3 DNA reads TGTGCCAGCAACCGACAGGGTCAGGATTCACCCCTCCACTTT.

The chain employs TRBV7-9 and TRBJ1-4; tentatively, D is TRBD1 (5 bases). The CDR3 is made up of 13 amino acids. Germline CDR1 and CDR2: SEHNR and FQNEAQ (reference sequence). The V and J ends lost 4 bases and 5 bases respectively, with 8 bases between them. CDR3 bases: TGTGCCAGCAGCTCGACAGAGAATGAAAAACTGTTTTTT. Its protein is CASSSTENEKLFF.

The V and J genes are TRBV21-1 and TRBJ2-7; the DNA was not compared with TRBD1, the D call given in the table. TRBV21-1 is described as a pseudogene. The CDR3 is 15 amino acids. This chain's CDR3 is CASSKIWASSYEQYV. The CDR3 DNA follows: TGTGCCAGCAGCAAAATCTGGGCCAGCTCCTACGAGCAGTACGTC.

V and J are TRBV18 and TRBJ1-1; 11 positions agree with TRBD1. This CDR3 is 18 amino acids long. Germline CDR1 is KGHSH and CDR2 is LQKENI. The V gene end was trimmed by 3 bases and the J gene end by 2 bases; junction bases not matched to a gene: 11. CDR3 nucleotides: TGTGCCAGCTCACCCACCGGGACAGGGGGGATAAGAAACACTGAAGCTTTCTTT. This encodes CASSPTGTGGIRNTEAFF.

CDR3 nucleotide sequence: TGTGCCAGCAGTGAAGAGGACAGGGGGCGGGGAGAGACCCAGTACTTC. This translates into CASSEEDRGRGETQYF. The gene calls are TRBV6-1 and TRBJ2-5; TRBD1 aligns across 11 bases. Unmatched junction bases numbered 5, after V lost 1 base and J lost 4 bases. Per the germline V gene, CDR1 is MNHNS and CDR2 is SASEGT. The CDR3 extends over 16 amino acids.

The CDR3 DNA sequence: TGTGCCAGCAGCTTAGGGTTACAAGCGGCAAGCTCCTACAATGAGCAGTTCTTC. Its translation: CASSLGLQAASSYNEQFF. The chain uses TRBV7-6 and TRBJ2-1; tentative D call: TRBD2 (5 bases). Trimming took off 1 base at V and 0 bases at J, with 16 bases between the two ends. CDR1 and CDR2 from the germline V gene are SGHVS and FNYEAQ. The CDR3 is made up of 18 amino acids.

This chain joins TRBV10-3 and TRBJ1-2; D unresolved. The germline V gene encodes CDR1 ENHRY and CDR2 SYGVKD. The ends were cut back, 3 bases at V and 5 bases at J, with 13 bases in the middle. The CDR3 totals 14 residues. The CDR3 is CAISEKEDFYGYTF. The CDR3 nucleotides read TGTGCCATCAGTGAAAAGGAGGACTTTTATGGCTACACCTTC.

The J gene is TRBJ2-1, the V gene TRBV6-1; the match to TRBD1 covers 8 bases. The CDR3 length is 15 residues. Germline CDR1 reads MNHNS; CDR2 reads SASEGT. The V segment lost 6 bases and the J segment 4 bases; nucleotides outside the gene matches: 8. The CDR3, as DNA: TGTGCCAGCAGCCTCGGGACAGGCCATTACAATGAGCAGTTCTTC. Translated: CASSLGTGHYNEQFF.

V and J are TRBV7-3 and TRBJ2-1; tentative D call: TRBD2 (5 bases). The CDR3 covers 13 residues. Germline V gives CDR1 SGHTA, CDR2 FQGTGA. Deletions cut 4 bases from V and 9 bases from J, with 13 bases between. CDR3 in DNA: TGTGCCAGCAGCTCACGGACTGCAAGTGAGCAGTTCTTC. It specifies CASSSRTASEQFF.

By share, this clone counts as medium-sized. The chain employs TRBV7-6 and TRBJ1-6, with unresolved D. V was shortened by 1 base and J by 11 bases, with 12 bases between the two germline ends. CDR1 and CDR2 (germline): SGHVS, FNYEAQ. The length of the CDR3 is 14 residues. The CDR3 nucleotides read TGTGCCAGCAGCTTAGGTGGAGTACAACCACCCCTCCACTTT. Translating gives CASSLGGVQPPLHF.

The chain has TRBV5-1 and TRBJ2-7; D remains unclear. Germline V lookup: CDR1 SGHRS, CDR2 YFSETQ. V lost 0 bases and J 7 bases, leaving 5 bases between the germline ends. This CDR3 region has 11 residues. The CDR3 nucleotides read TGCGCCAGCAGCTTGGCGACAGAGCAGTACGTC. This translates into CASSLATEQYV.

The gene calls are TRBV2 and TRBJ1-2; TRBD1 agrees at 12 bases. Germline CDR1 SNHLY, CDR2 FYNNEI. V lost 5 bases to trimming and J lost 3 bases; unmatched junction nucleotides: 10. This CDR3 comprises 17 residues. The CDR3 DNA follows: TGTGCCAGCAGTCCCCGGGACAGGGGGCAGGTGGACTATGGCTACACCTTC. Its protein is CASSPRDRGQVDYGYTF.

A remark on this clone: Compared with germline, one end of the junction differs, possibly owing to a read error. CDR3 sequence reads: CSARGTSGSDF. CDR3 coding DNA: TGCAGTGCTAGAGGGACTAGCGGGAGTGATTTT. V usage is TRBV20-1 and J usage is TRBJ2-3; 13 bases line up with TRBD2. The CDR3 sequence is 11 residues long. From germline, CDR1 is DFQATT and CDR2 SNEGSKA (reference sequence).

The V call is TRBV27, the J call TRBJ1-2; 8 positions agree with TRBD1. Trimming removed 5 bases from V and 6 bases from J; junction bases left unmatched: 20. Germline CDR1 MNHEY, CDR2 SMNVEV (reference sequence). There are 18 residues in the CDR3. The CDR3 DNA follows: TGTGCCAGCAGTCCCTCACCCGTCTATTCAGGGGGCTGGGATGGCTACACCTTC. Protein sequence: CASSPSPVYSGGWDGYTF.

V and J are TRBV7-3 and TRBJ2-1; TRBD2 matches 11 bases. Trimming removed 5 bases from V and 10 bases from J; junction bases left unmatched: 16. The germline V gene encodes CDR1 SGHTA and CDR2 FQGTGA. The CDR3 runs to 17 residues. CDR3 amino acids: CASSPSGLAGHGREQFF. In DNA form, the CDR3 reads TGTGCCAGCAGCCCCTCCGGACTAGCGGGCCACGGTAGGGAGCAGTTCTTC.

J is TRBJ2-5 and V is TRBV5-4; D perhaps matches TRBD2 (8 bases). Trimming took off 4 bases at V and 0 bases at J, with 19 bases between the two ends. This CDR3 is 17 amino acids long. CDR1 and CDR2 from the germline V gene are SGHNT and YYREEE (reference sequence). This chain's CDR3 is CASSPGRGRGDQETQYF. CDR3 coding DNA: TGTGCCAGCAGCCCGGGGAGGGGGCGGGGGGACCAAGAGACCCAGTACTTC.

The chain has TRBV7-3 and TRBJ2-1, with D maybe TRBD2 (6 bases). Germline lookup yields CDR1 SGHTA and CDR2 FQGTGA. V lost 1 base and J lost 4, with 20 bases in between. The CDR3 spans 18 residues. Here the CDR3 reads CASSLKPPRGAGYNEQFF. Here the CDR3 DNA reads TGTGCCAGCAGCTTAAAACCCCCGCGGGGAGCCGGTTACAATGAGCAGTTCTTC.

V usage is TRBV29-1 and J usage is TRBJ1-2; TRBD1 aligns across 7 bases. In germline, CDR1 is SQVTM, CDR2 ANQGSEA. The ends lost 4 bases at V and 5 bases at J; junction bases unmatched: 7. The CDR3 contains 13 residues. The chain's CDR3 is CSVGGGEGYGYTF. The CDR3 DNA sequence: TGCAGCGTTGGAGGGGGCGAAGGGTATGGCTACACCTTC.

The chain recombines TRBV18 with TRBJ1-4, with a tentative D call TRBD1 (5 bases). This CDR3 is 15 amino acids long. CDR1 is KGHSH, CDR2 LQKENI, per germline. The V end lost 1 base, the J end lost 7 bases, and 13 bases lay between the germline ends. In DNA, the CDR3 is TGTGCCAGCTCACCACAGGGGCCTCAGTTTGAAAAACTGTTTTTT. Translation gives CASSPQGPQFEKLFF.

The chain has TRBV5-1 and TRBJ2-5; TRBD2 aligns across 7 bases. Trimming at V came to 4 bases and at J to 5 bases, leaving 11 bases not matched to a gene. Germline V gene lookup returns CDR1 SGHRS and CDR2 YFSETQ. The CDR3 length is 15 residues. The CDR3 here is CASSPEGGNGETQYF. The CDR3 DNA reads TGCGCCAGCAGCCCGGAGGGAGGGAATGGGGAGACCCAGTACTTC.

The chain is built from TRBV7-8 and TRBJ1-2; 7 nucleotides match TRBD1. Unmatched junction bases numbered 10, after V lost 5 bases and J lost 4 bases. Per the germline V gene, CDR1 is SGHVS and CDR2 is FQNEAQ. The CDR3 consists of 15 residues. In DNA, the CDR3 is TGTGCCAGCAGCAACTCCGGGACAGTTCGCTATGGCTACACCTTC. It is translated as CASSNSGTVRYGYTF.

The chain recombines TRBV6-1 with TRBJ2-3, with D tentatively TRBD2 (6 bases). The CDR3 totals 14 residues. The germline V gene encodes CDR1 MNHNS and CDR2 SASEGT. V lost 2 bases and J 6 bases, leaving 12 bases between the germline ends. The CDR3 here is CASSEKLARDTQYF. In nucleotides, the CDR3 is TGTGCCAGCAGTGAAAAACTAGCCCGGGATACGCAGTATTTT.

This rearrangement joins TRBV19 to TRBJ1-5; 7 positions match TRBD1. Germline V gives CDR1 LNHDA, CDR2 SQIVND (reference sequence). The CDR3 runs to 15 residues. Losses at the gene ends were 0 bases for V and 9 bases for J; bases not matched to a gene: 8. The CDR3 sequence is CASSIEDREWAPQHF. The CDR3 region has the DNA TGTGCCAGTAGTATAGAAGACAGGGAATGGGCGCCCCAGCATTTT.

The genes are TRBV9 and TRBJ1-1; maybe TRBD1 (6 bases). This CDR3 has 16 amino acids. Per germline, CDR1 SGDLS and CDR2 YYNGEE. V lost 4 bases to trimming and J lost 1 base, with 17 bases between them. DNA for the CDR3: TGTGCCAGCAGCCTTGGGGCAGGGGTAACGAACACTGAAGCTTTCTTT. Protein product: CASSLGAGVTNTEAFF.

This clone was seen just once. J is TRBJ2-1 and V is TRBV2, with 7 bases lining up with TRBD1. Per the germline V gene, CDR1 is SNHLY and CDR2 is FYNNEI. Unmatched junction bases numbered 7, after V lost 11 bases and J lost 6 bases. The CDR3 is 12 residues long. This CDR3 reads CAGGPGGNEQFF. The CDR3 coding sequence is TGTGCCGGCGGGCCAGGGGGCAATGAGCAGTTCTTC.

CDR3 in amino acids: CASSPGGTVNSGANVLTF. CDR3 sequence (DNA): TGCGCCAGCAGCCCCGGTGGGACAGTCAACTCTGGGGCCAACGTCCTGACTTTC. V usage is TRBV4-1 and J usage is TRBJ2-6, with 7 bases fitting TRBD1. With V trimmed by 4 bases and J by 0 bases, 9 bases remained unmatched. Germline lookup yields CDR1 MGHRA and CDR2 YSYEKL. The CDR3 spans 18 residues.

The V call is TRBV2, the J call TRBJ1-5; TRBD1 agrees at 8 bases. The CDR3 sequence is 16 residues long. Germline CDR1 SNHLY, CDR2 FYNNEI. V dropped 7 bases and J dropped 1; count of bases not matched to a gene: 9. CDR3 residues: CASKPTGAWSNQPQHF. The CDR3 coding sequence is TGTGCCAGCAAGCCGACAGGGGCATGGAGCAATCAGCCCCAGCATTTT.

This chain joins TRBV18 and TRBJ1-2, with D hard to call. The CDR3 sequence is 14 residues long. Germline V gene data show CDR1 as KGHSH and CDR2 as LQKENI. The ends were cut back, 4 bases at V and 2 bases at J, with 11 bases in the middle. The CDR3 sequence is CASSLGGANYGYTF. CDR3 nucleotide sequence: TGTGCCAGCTCACTTGGAGGTGCGAACTATGGCTACACCTTC.

The chain couples TRBV29-1 to TRBJ2-1; perhaps TRBD2 as D (6 bases). CDR1 is SQVTM and CDR2 is ANQGSEA in the germline V gene. V was shortened by 5 bases and J by 6 bases, with 14 bases between the two germline ends. The CDR3 consists of 13 residues. The CDR3 nucleotides read TGCAGCGTTCAAGCGACCGGGGGCAATGAGCAGTTCTTC. As protein: CSVQATGGNEQFF.

Points on this clone: The same CDR3 also results from other DNA sequences found in this sample. The rearrangement uses TRBV11-3 and TRBJ2-2; 7 nucleotides line up with TRBD1. V was pared by 1 base and J by 6 bases, with 5 bases of the junction left unmatched. CDR1 and CDR2 from the germline V gene are SGHNT and YENEEA. This CDR3 contains 15 residues. CDR3 in amino acids: CASSLGGGGPGELFF. CDR3 nucleotides: TGTGCCAGCAGCTTAGGAGGGGGCGGGCCCGGGGAGCTGTTTTTT.